Described below is a single T cell receptor beta chain sequence and its context. This entry is derived from a study of Ad26.COV2.S vaccination and SARS-CoV-2 variants. Treatment defined: about 20 received Ad26.COV2.S at low or high dose, single or two shots; 5 received placebo; per-sample allocation not given. Sampling was performed 63 days after the first vaccine or placebo injection. CDR3 size: 14 residues. V trimming: 3 bases; J trimming: 4 bases; junction bases outside the gene matches: 6. Germline assignment: CDR1 SQVTM and CDR2 ANQGSEA. Produced via immunoSEQ multiplex PCR; TCRdb's table is partial and in-frame only. The repertoire holds hundreds of thousands of clones, 70% to 90% seen once, with approximately 3.5% in the top ten.

The source material was peripheral blood, sampled in a trial of Ad26.COV2.S vaccine versus placebo. The genes are TRBV29-1 and TRBJ2-1; the match to TRBD2 covers 7 bases. This TCR derives from a person aged 18 to 65 who received the Ad26.COV2.S COVID-19 vaccine or a placebo. This chain's CDR3 is CSVEGRGRYNEQFF. CDR3 coding DNA: TGCAGCGTTGAGGGGAGGGGTAGATACAATGAGCAGTTCTTC.